These 6 T cell receptor beta chains were sequenced from one sample in a study of cytomegalovirus exposure and HLA in healthy donors. Both 60 Vbeta primers and 13 Jbeta primers went into the PCR. The protocol was immunoSEQ multiplex PCR, while the TCRdb copy is restricted to in-frame clones and leaves out a portion. The profile shows fewer than 250,000 clones, around 86% of them singletons. The sequencing input was PBMCs. These receptors originate from a man younger than 45 in good health and CMV-seronegative.

This chain uses TRBV4-1 with TRBJ2-3; the match to TRBD2 covers 10 bases. Losses at the gene ends were 0 bases for V and 6 bases for J; bases not matched to a gene: 12. CDR3 length: 18 amino acids. Germline assignment: CDR1 MGHRA and CDR2 YSYEKL. CDR3: CASSQDVRASGREDTQYF. CDR3 DNA: TGCGCCAGCAGCCAAGATGTTAGGGCTAGCGGGAGAGAGGATACGCAGTATTTT.

This rearrangement joins TRBV10-3 to TRBJ2-2, with D possibly TRBD2 on 5 matching bases. CDR1 is ENHRY and CDR2 is SYGVKD in the germline V gene. V gave up 10 bases and J gave up 3 bases, with 15 bases separating them. The CDR3 loop spans 14 amino acids. CDR3 coding DNA: TGTGCCACCCAAGTCGACGGGGACACCGGGGAGCTGTTTTTT. As protein: CATQVDGDTGELFF.

The chain recombines TRBV4-3 with TRBJ2-3; 7 bases agree with TRBD2. Germline CDR1 is LGHNA and CDR2 is YSLEER. Trimming at V came to 1 base and at J to 4 bases, leaving 11 bases not matched to a gene. CDR3 size: 17 residues. The CDR3 nucleotides read TGCGCCAGCAGCCAAGTTGGGGCTAGCGGTAATTCAGATACGCAGTATTTT. This gives the protein CASSQVGASGNSDTQYF.

This clone occurred once. One end of the junction varies from germline; a read error may be responsible. The J gene is TRBJ2-6, the V gene TRBV27; possible D gene TRBD1, 5 bases. The CDR3 covers 15 residues. In germline, CDR1 is MNHEY, CDR2 SMNVEV (reference sequence). CDR3 amino acids: CASSFGGSGANGLTF. The CDR3 nucleotides read TGTGCCAGCAGTTTTGGTGGCTCTGGGGCCAACGGCCTGACTTTC.

To note about this clone: One junction end disagrees with the germline gene, perhaps due to a read error. The gene calls are TRBV28 and TRBJ1-2, with TRBD1 identical over 10 bases. The CDR3 is 13 amino acids. In germline, CDR1 is MDHEN, CDR2 SYDVKM. The CDR3 is CASSPGQGWLGAF. The DNA of the CDR3 is TGTGCCAGCAGTCCGGGACAGGGGTGGTTGGGGGCCTTC.

CDR3 loop: CASSPGIMNTEAFF. CDR3 coding DNA: TGTGCCAGCAGCCCCGGGATAATGAACACTGAAGCTTTCTTT. This chain uses TRBV27 with TRBJ1-1; D is unclear. The CDR3 length is 14 residues. Trimming pared 6 bases from V and 0 bases from J, leaving 11 bases between. Germline CDR1 is MNHEY and CDR2 is SMNVEV (reference sequence).